The 18 T cell receptor beta chains below come from one sample, sequenced in a study of PD-1 blockade in mismatch repair-deficient tumors. Sequenced by immunoSEQ multiplex PCR; TCRdb stores in-frame clones only, minus some. The table includes some 49,000 clones, around 77% detected once. Sequencing used PBMCs, obtained before pembrolizumab treatment. These receptors came from an adult with mismatch repair-deficient cancer.

J is TRBJ2-7 and V is TRBV5-6, with 7 nucleotides matching TRBD2. The CDR3 length is 15 residues. V was pared by 4 bases and J by 3 bases, with 10 bases of the junction left unmatched. Per germline, CDR1 SGHDT and CDR2 YYEEEE. The CDR3 DNA is TGTGCCAGCAGCCCTACTGGCGGGAGCGTCTACGAGCAGTACTTC. Amino acid sequence: CASSPTGGSVYEQYF.

The rearrangement uses TRBV4-1 and TRBJ2-1; TRBD2 matches 7 bases. Germline CDR1 reads MGHRA; CDR2 reads YSYEKL. CDR3 size: 16 residues. Trimming cost V 1 base and J 4 bases; bases outside gene matches: 7. The DNA of the CDR3 is TGCGCCAGCAGCCAAGGTCCGGCTAGCGGATACAATGAGCAGTTCTTC. As protein: CASSQGPASGYNEQFF.

The rearrangement links TRBV5-5 to TRBJ1-1; D is uncertain. V lost 5 bases, J lost 0 bases, and 14 bases lay in between. The V gene's germline CDR1 is SGHKS and CDR2 YYEKEE (reference sequence). The CDR3 has 15 residues. CDR3 sequence reads: CASSTSGSLNTEAFF. The CDR3 DNA reads TGTGCCAGCAGTACGTCAGGCAGTTTGAACACTGAAGCTTTCTTT. The full variable domain, rest sourced from reference TRBV5-5 and TRBJ1-1, is DAGVTQSPTHLIKTRGQQVTLRCSPISGHKSVSWYQQVLGQGPQFIFQYYEKEERGRGNFPDRFSARQFPNYSSELNVNALLLGDSALYLCASSTSGSLNTEAFFGQGTRLTVV.

This chain joins TRBV4-1 and TRBJ2-5; unclear D gene. Trimming left V 0 bases short and J 2 bases short, with 10 bases between. CDR1 and CDR2 (germline): MGHRA, YSYEKL. This CDR3 is built from 15 residues. The CDR3 region is CASSQDWSTQETQYF. The CDR3 DNA sequence: TGCGCCAGCAGCCAAGATTGGTCTACTCAAGAGACCCAGTACTTC.

The chain is built from TRBV7-9 and TRBJ1-2, with D perhaps matching TRBD1 (5 bases). The CDR3 contains 15 residues. Per the germline V gene, CDR1 is SEHNR and CDR2 is FQNEAQ (reference sequence). V lost 7 bases, J lost 5 bases, and 20 bases lay in between. The CDR3 here is CASNIMEQEFYGYTF. CDR3 coding DNA: TGTGCCAGCAACATCATGGAACAGGAGTTTTATGGCTACACCTTC.

CDR3 sequence reads: CASSSQVNTEAFF. CDR3 DNA: TGTGCCAGTAGTTCCCAGGTTAACACTGAAGCTTTCTTT. The rearrangement links TRBV19 to TRBJ1-1; D call uncertain. Germline assignment: CDR1 LNHDA and CDR2 SQIVND (reference sequence). The CDR3 consists of 13 residues. V was clipped by 5 bases and J by 2 bases, with 9 bases between them. The full variable domain, with the rest looked up from reference TRBV19 and TRBJ1-1, is DGGITQSPKYLFRKEGQNVTLSCEQNLNHDAMYWYRQDPGQGLRLIYYSQIVNDFQKGDIAEGYSVSREKKESFPLTVTSAQKNPTAFYLCASSSQVNTEAFFGQGTRLTVV.

This chain connects TRBV15 to TRBJ2-7; D is tentatively TRBD1 or TRBD2 (5 bases each). The V end lost 5 bases, the J end lost 3 bases, and 14 bases lay between the germline ends. The CDR3 is 14 amino acids. The V gene's germline CDR1 is LNHNV and CDR2 YYDKDF (reference sequence). The CDR3 loop is CATSPGTANYEQYF. The CDR3 region has the DNA TGTGCCACCAGCCCCGGGACGGCCAACTACGAGCAGTACTTC.

V is TRBV19 and J is TRBJ2-4, with D possibly being TRBD1 or TRBD2 (5 bases each). CDR3 size: 15 residues. The germline V gene encodes CDR1 LNHDA and CDR2 SQIVND (reference sequence). V was shortened by 3 bases and J by 0 bases, with 9 bases between the two germline ends. The CDR3 reads CASSINGGAKNIQYF. The CDR3 nucleotides are TGTGCCAGTAGTATCAATGGGGGAGCCAAAAACATTCAGTACTTC.

The rearrangement uses TRBV27 and TRBJ2-3; 10 nucleotides align to TRBD2. CDR3 size: 17 residues. Looked up from germline, CDR1 is MNHEY and CDR2 is SMNVEV (reference sequence). V was pared by 2 bases and J by 3 bases, with 8 bases of the junction left unmatched. CDR3 residues: CASSLGVAGGRTDTQYF. CDR3 nucleotides: TGTGCCAGCAGTTTAGGAGTAGCGGGAGGAAGGACAGATACGCAGTATTTT.

The chain combines TRBV5-4 with TRBJ1-1, with D perhaps TRBD1 (5 bases). There are 14 residues in the CDR3. Trimming took 5 bases from V and 0 from J, leaving 11 bases between them. The germline CDR1 and CDR2 sequences are SGHNT and YYREEE (reference sequence). CDR3 bases: TGTGCCAGCAGTCCCGCGGGGGTGAACACTGAAGCTTTCTTT. Protein: CASSPAGVNTEAFF.

The chain has TRBV7-6 and TRBJ2-2; no firm D call. Germline CDR1 SGHVS, CDR2 FNYEAQ. The length of the CDR3 is 15 residues. V dropped 1 base and J dropped 4 bases, with 10 bases sitting between them. This chain's CDR3 is CASSLGTSGTGELFF. The CDR3 DNA follows: TGTGCCAGCAGCTTAGGCACCTCGGGCACCGGGGAGCTGTTTTTT. The variable domain in full, with the rest retrieved from reference TRBV7-6 and TRBJ2-2, is GAGVSQSPRYKVTKRGQDVALRCDPISGHVSLYWYRQALGQGPEFLTYFNYEAQQDKSGLPNDRFSAERPEGSISTLTIQRTEQRDSAMYRCASSLGTSGTGELFFGEGSRLTVL.

V usage is TRBV12-5 and J usage is TRBJ1-1; D uncertain. With 1 base removed from V and 6 bases from J, the gap between germline ends came to 9 bases. Germline CDR1 is LGHNT and CDR2 is FRNRAP. The CDR3 is 13 residues long. Written as DNA, the CDR3 is TGTGCTAGTGGTTTGGAGCCGGGGTCTGAAGCTTTCTTT. The encoded protein is CASGLEPGSEAFF.

The genes are TRBV2 and TRBJ1-1; 11 bases are shared with TRBD1. Germline V gives CDR1 SNHLY, CDR2 FYNNEI. Losses at the gene ends were 6 bases for V and 8 bases for J; bases not matched to a gene: 8. The CDR3 runs to 14 residues. The CDR3 reads CASRGTGGFQEAFF. The CDR3 DNA sequence: TGTGCCAGCAGGGGGACAGGGGGATTTCAAGAAGCTTTCTTT.

The chain recombines TRBV4-1 with TRBJ2-7; D possibly matches TRBD1 or TRBD2 (5 bases each). The CDR3 is made up of 14 amino acids. The germline gives CDR1 MGHRA, CDR2 YSYEKL. V lost 4 bases and J lost 3, with 13 bases in between. CDR3 amino acids: CASSRGTEVYEQYF. CDR3 nucleotides: TGCGCCAGCAGCCGGGGGACGGAGGTCTACGAGCAGTACTTC.

The chain employs TRBV11-3 and TRBJ1-1; 8 positions agree with TRBD1. CDR3 length equals 14 residues. V trimming: 4 bases; J trimming: 3 bases; junction bases outside the gene matches: 4. CDR1 is SGHNT, CDR2 YENEEA, per germline. CDR3 amino acids: CASSSRQGYTEAFF. CDR3 nucleotide sequence: TGTGCCAGCAGCTCCCGACAGGGGTACACTGAAGCTTTCTTT.

The chain employs TRBV6-1 and TRBJ2-7; unclear D gene. V was clipped by 7 bases and J by 5 bases, with 21 bases between them. CDR1 is MNHNS, CDR2 SASEGT, per germline. The CDR3 totals 15 residues. As DNA, the CDR3 is TGTGCCAGCATTCCCCAAACCAGGTTCAGTCACGAGCAGTACTTC. Translated, it gives CASIPQTRFSHEQYF.

V usage is TRBV13 and J usage is TRBJ1-5, with D possibly TRBD1 on 5 matching bases. Germline lookup yields CDR1 PRHDT and CDR2 FYEKMQ (reference sequence). The CDR3 contains 14 residues. Trimming removed 3 bases at V and 3 bases at J, with 9 bases between. The CDR3 is CASSLGGNNQPQHF. CDR3 DNA: TGTGCCAGCAGCTTGGGGGGGAACAATCAGCCCCAGCATTTT.

V usage is TRBV7-2 and J usage is TRBJ2-1, with TRBD1 identical over 11 bases. Unmatched junction bases numbered 11, after V lost 5 bases and J lost 2 bases. Germline V CDR1 and CDR2: SGHTA, FQGNSA. This CDR3 is built from 18 residues. CDR3 bases: TGTGCCAGCAGCCCCCACCTACCGGACAGGGGGCCCTACAATGAGCAGTTCTTC. It is translated as CASSPHLPDRGPYNEQFF.